A selection of T cell receptor beta chains follows, all from one sample in a study of response to subunit inactivated influenza vaccine. TCRdb called the RT-PCR reads again in MiXCR, with one record for every CDR3 protein. The sample has around 790,000 distinct CDR3 sequences; 21% are singletons. The sequencing here drew on PBMCs from blood, taken roughly 5 days after vaccination. The receptors originated from a man aged 50-60 years who received an inactivated influenza vaccine. CDR3s include the opening cysteine and the closing phenylalanine or tryptophan. Fields, in order: V gene, J gene, clone size, CDR3 protein. Expanded clones get a size class; other rows say once, few or many, or leave the size out.

TRBV12-3/TRBV12-4	TRBJ2-1	-	CASSLKLDYYNEQFF
TRBV7-8	TRBJ2-3	once	CASGPGNTDTQYF
TRBV7-8	TRBJ2-5	-	CASSSPRGGDLVGETQYF
TRBV10-2	TRBJ1-2	-	CASSESVAVYGYTF
TRBV5-1	TRBJ2-1	few	CASSLFGGLRYNEQFF
TRBV15	TRBJ2-1	-	CATSRLESSYNEQFF
TRBV28	TRBJ1-2	-	CATGRARVSYGYTF
TRBV24-1	TRBJ2-2	-	CATSEPGQGADEELFF
TRBV29-1	TRBJ2-3	many	CSVGGLGRNTQYF
TRBV10-3	TRBJ2-1	-	CAIRGGLAGNHNEQFF
TRBV6-4	TRBJ2-3	-	CASSSGLAGGRDTQYF
TRBV29-1	TRBJ2-5	-	CSASRPGQETQYF
TRBV7-2	TRBJ2-3	many	CASSLLGGTDTQYF
TRBV20-1	TRBJ2-7	many	CSARARTAPYEQYF
TRBV29-1	TRBJ1-4	few	CSIEVRGIGEKLFF
TRBV29-1	TRBJ2-5	few	CSVVGGGTKETQYF
TRBV5-1	TRBJ2-1	few	CASSSGDDNEQFF
TRBV20-1	TRBJ2-7	-	CSARGARGIYEQYF
TRBV20-1	TRBJ2-1	-	CSARYLAGGSYNEQFF
TRBV7-9	TRBJ2-2	many	CASSPLGGPTGELFF
TRBV27	TRBJ2-3	-	CASSSEGLMADTQYF
TRBV28	TRBJ2-3	few	CASSPINTDTQYF
TRBV20-1	TRBJ2-4	few	CSARAGLAGAQTIQYF
TRBV4-3	TRBJ2-3	-	CASSQDTLNTDTQYF
TRBV2	TRBJ1-3	-	CASSGGRNTIYF
TRBV20-1	TRBJ2-1	many	CSATRPSGENEQFF
TRBV28	TRBJ2-5	-	CASTLETGIQETQYF
TRBV4-2	TRBJ2-1	-	CASSPLPGASGNNEQFF
TRBV20-1	TRBJ2-5	few	CSAIENQETQYF
TRBV9	TRBJ2-6	once	CASSVGQAYSGANVLTF
TRBV4-3	TRBJ2-3	-	CASSQDTGSTDTQYF
TRBV7-9	TRBJ2-1	-	CASSLVRDEQFF
TRBV20-1	TRBJ2-7	many	CSATSGGDYEQYF
TRBV11-1	TRBJ2-3	-	CASSLPKNRIRGTDTQYF
TRBV4-3	TRBJ2-7	-	CASSQDLRQSSYEQYF
TRBV27	TRBJ2-7	-	CASSIKGVNYEQYF
TRBV6-2/TRBV6-3	TRBJ2-1	once	CASSPWGMSEQFF
TRBV7-9	TRBJ2-1	once	CASSRGLPDNEQFF
TRBV7-3	TRBJ2-5	few	CASSLTLGSGETQYF
TRBV29-1	TRBJ2-1	-	CSVLAVYNEQFF
TRBV3-1	TRBJ2-7	few	CASSPRTSGTRTYEQYF
TRBV2	TRBJ2-1	few	CASSAGLAGGNEQFF
TRBV20-1	TRBJ1-2	few	CSARDRPAGGYTF
TRBV12-3/TRBV12-4	TRBJ2-1	few	CASSFGLGEQFF
TRBV28	TRBJ2-5	few	CASSLLRTQETQYF
TRBV29-1	TRBJ2-3	few	CSVLTGISTDTQYF
TRBV7-2	TRBJ2-1	-	CASSVRTSGYNEQFF
TRBV10-3	TRBJ2-3	-	CAIRGEVDTQYF
TRBV20-1	TRBJ2-7	-	CSAVPLALAGDNEQYF
TRBV7-2	TRBJ2-7	few	CASSFERFEYEQYF
TRBV12-3/TRBV12-4	TRBJ2-3	-	CASRSAGSGDTQYF
TRBV20-1	TRBJ1-6	-	CSARALTGGSYNSPLHF
TRBV7-9	TRBJ2-3	few	CASSLDRPWDTQYF
TRBV24-1	TRBJ2-1	few	CATSDDIDGSNEQFF
TRBV5-1	TRBJ2-1	many	CASSLAGSGKSDEQFF
TRBV4-3	TRBJ2-3	few	CASSQRTLVDTQYF
TRBV6-2/TRBV6-3	TRBJ2-1	-	CASSYSSQGLYHEQFF
TRBV2	TRBJ2-1	-	CASTLRINEQFF
TRBV29-1	TRBJ2-7	-	CSVESKTGRYEQYF
TRBV9	TRBJ2-1	-	CASRGMTGGQFF